Listed below are T cell receptor beta chains from one sample, sequenced in a study of OX40 agonist ivuxolimab in advanced cancers. Assay used: immunoSEQ multiplex PCR; TCRdb lists only in-frame clones, some missing. The data contain about 81,000 clones, 88% of them singletons. Here the sequenced sample was CD4+ or CD8+ T cells sorted from blood, taken in a trial of the OX40 agonist ivuxolimab. The receptors originated from an adult with an advanced solid tumor such as melanoma, head and neck, liver or kidney cancer. Both conserved end residues are part of each CDR3. D genes are given only for firm matches. Part of the rows lack a size; the others show once, few, many or a class for expanded clones.

j_gene,abundance,v_gene,d_gene,CDR3nt,CDR3aa
TRBJ2-1,.,TRBV5-1,TRBD1,TGCGCCAGCAGGGCCGGGACAGGGACGCAGTTCTTC,CASRAGTGTQFF
TRBJ2-5,.,TRBV6-5,TRBD1,TGTGCCAGTAACCCCGGGACAGGGACGGAGACCCAGTACTTC,CASNPGTGTETQYF
TRBJ2-2,.,TRBV6-5,TRBD1,TGTGCCAGCAGTACGGGGACAGGTCTCACCGGGGAGCTGTTTTTT,CASSTGTGLTGELFF
TRBJ2-3,.,TRBV14,TRBD2,TGTGCCAGCAGCCAATTGGCTAGCGGGGCCGGAACAGATACGCAGTATTTT,CASSQLASGAGTDTQYF
TRBJ2-5,.,TRBV5-1,TRBD1,TGCGCCAGCAGCTTCGAAGGGGGCGGCGAGACCCAGTACTTC,CASSFEGGGETQYF
TRBJ1-4,.,TRBV25-1,TRBD1,TGTGCCAGCAGTGACACGACAGGGACCGGTGAAAAACTGTTTTTT,CASSDTTGTGEKLFF
TRBJ2-1,.,TRBV29-1,.,TGCAGCACCCTCTCCCGGGACGAGCAGTTCTTC,CSTLSRDEQFF
TRBJ2-5,.,TRBV10-3,TRBD2,TGTGCCATCAGCGGGGGGGCAGGGGAGACCCAGTACTTC,CAISGGAGETQYF
TRBJ2-1,.,TRBV7-9,.,TGTGCCGGGAGCTTGAGCTCCTACAATGAGCAGTTCTTC,CAGSLSSYNEQFF
TRBJ1-2,.,TRBV19,.,TGTGCCAGTAGTATAGTAGTCGCCGCTAACTATGGCTACACCTTC,CASSIVVAANYGYTF
TRBJ2-5,.,TRBV5-4,.,TGTGCCAGCAGCCTTACTAGTGGGAGTATCCAAGAGACCCAGTACTTC,CASSLTSGSIQETQYF
TRBJ2-3,.,TRBV4-2,.,TGTGCCAGCAGCCAAAGGCCGGGGGCCGATCGGAGGCATACGCAGTATTTT,CASSQRPGADRRHTQYF
TRBJ1-2,.,TRBV7-9,.,TGTGCCAGCAGCGCCGGGACCAGGGGCTACACCTTC,CASSAGTRGYTF
TRBJ2-7,once,TRBV2,TRBD2,TGTGCCAGCAGTGGGGACGAAGCGGGGATCTACGAGCAGTACTTC,CASSGDEAGIYEQYF
TRBJ2-3,.,TRBV27,.,TGTGCCAGCAGCCGCGCCGCAGATACGCAGTATTTT,CASSRAADTQYF
TRBJ2-7,.,TRBV9,.,TGTGCCAGCAGCGTGAGAGCCGGGGGCGAGCAGTACTTC,CASSVRAGGEQYF
TRBJ1-3,.,TRBV6-4,.,TGTGCCAGCAGTGACCCGGACAGTTACTCTGGAAACACCATATATTTT,CASSDPDSYSGNTIYF
TRBJ2-1,.,TRBV19,.,TGTGCCAGTAGCTACCGGGGCAGGTACAATGAGCAGTTCTTC,CASSYRGRYNEQFF
TRBJ1-3,.,TRBV5-8,.,TGTGCCAGCAGCTTAAGTTGGAACAGGGATACCATATATTTT,CASSLSWNRDTIYF
TRBJ2-2,.,TRBV28,.,TGTGCCAGCAGTTTTGGGGGGACCGGGGAGCTGTTTTTT,CASSFGGTGELFF
TRBJ2-5,.,TRBV2,.,TGTGCCAGCACGGGGCAGGTCCATGAGACCCAGTACTTC,CASTGQVHETQYF
TRBJ2-5,.,TRBV5-8,.,TGTGCCGGCTCCGGGGGTCCGGGTGAAGAGACCCAGTACTTC,CAGSGGPGEETQYF
TRBJ2-3,.,TRBV7-2,.,TGTGCCAGCAGCTCCAGACAGCTACTGACAGATACGCAGTATTTT,CASSSRQLLTDTQYF
TRBJ2-3,once,TRBV6-4,TRBD1,TGTGCCAGCAGTGTACAGGGGGCGGATACGCAGTATTTT,CASSVQGADTQYF
TRBJ2-3,.,TRBV5-1,.,TGCGCCAGCAGCTTCGGGTCTTACGAACAGCAGTATTTT,CASSFGSYEQQYF
TRBJ1-3,.,TRBV9,.,TGTGCCAGCAGCCCAACGACGATCCTCTCTGGAAACACCATATATTTT,CASSPTTILSGNTIYF
TRBJ1-3,once,TRBV18,TRBD1,TGTGCCAGCTCACCGGACAGGGGCCCCTACTCTGGAAACACCATATATTTT,CASSPDRGPYSGNTIYF
TRBJ1-2,.,TRBV5-4,TRBD1,TGTGCCAGCAGCTTGGACCCGGGACAGTCGAGAGGCTACACCTTC,CASSLDPGQSRGYTF
TRBJ1-5,.,TRBV28,.,TGTGCCAGCAACCAGGGTTTTCAGCCCCAGCATTTT,CASNQGFQPQHF
TRBJ1-3,.,TRBV11-3,TRBD1,TGTGCCAGCAGCCTGACAGGGTCTGGAAACACCATATATTTT,CASSLTGSGNTIYF
TRBJ2-7,.,TRBV9,.,TGTGCCAGCAGCGTCCGACCCTCCTACGAGCAGTACTTC,CASSVRPSYEQYF
TRBJ2-3,once,TRBV6-5,.,TGTGCCAGCAGTTCTGGGGGGAGGGGGGCAACAGATACGCAGTATTTT,CASSSGGRGATDTQYF
TRBJ1-6,once,TRBV9,TRBD1,TGTGCCAGCAGCGTAGAGGGGGCGCATTCCTCACCCCTCCACTTT,CASSVEGAHSSPLHF